Included here is one T cell receptor beta chain sequence, with context. Its antigen is unknown. This entry is derived from a study of blood T cells in healthy people across ages. Combining a sample-barcoded 5' primer with a J-beta primer mix, a second PCR ran for roughly 7 to 12 cycles. Each sample yielded at least 3 million CDR3-containing paired-end reads. TCRdb analysed the 5' RACE reads with MiXCR anew, one entry per CDR3 protein. The data contain over 600,000 distinct CDR3 sequences, roughly 46% of them singletons. Each sample yielded at least 5.5 micrograms of PBMC total RNA. Study-wide findings and caveats: Donor CMV status was unknown, possibly confounding expanded clonotype changes.

The germline V gene has CDR1 MGHRA and CDR2 YSYEKL. The CDR3 length is 15 residues. Sequences were obtained from blood. The source is a man at least 80 years old in good health. This chain uses TRBV4-1 with TRBJ2-1, with D perhaps TRBD1 or TRBD2 (5 bases each). The J call may be wrong; the DNA end is better matched by TRBJ2-7. The DNA for the CDR3 is TGCGCCAGCAGCCAAGTTCCGAGGGGTGTGTACGAGCAGTACTTC. It encodes CASSQVPRGVYEQYF.